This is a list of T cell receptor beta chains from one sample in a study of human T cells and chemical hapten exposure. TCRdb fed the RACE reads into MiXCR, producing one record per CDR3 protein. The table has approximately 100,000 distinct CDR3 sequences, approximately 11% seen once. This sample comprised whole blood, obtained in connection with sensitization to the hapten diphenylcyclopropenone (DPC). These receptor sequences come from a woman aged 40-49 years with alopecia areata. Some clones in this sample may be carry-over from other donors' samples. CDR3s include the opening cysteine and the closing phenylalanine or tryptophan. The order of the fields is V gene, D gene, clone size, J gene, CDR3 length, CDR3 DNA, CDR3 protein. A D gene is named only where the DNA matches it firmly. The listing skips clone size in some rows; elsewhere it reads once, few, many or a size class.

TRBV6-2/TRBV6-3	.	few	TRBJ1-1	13	TGTGCCAGCAACCCCCCCCTACACACTGAAGCTTTCTTT	CASNPPLHTEAFF
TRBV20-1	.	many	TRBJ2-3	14	TGCAGTGCTAGAGACCCCTTGGGCACAGATACGCAGTATTTT	CSARDPLGTDTQYF
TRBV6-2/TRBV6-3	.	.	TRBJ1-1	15	TGTGCCAGCAGTTATGGTTCACGGACGAACACTGAAGCTTTCTTT	CASSYGSRTNTEAFF
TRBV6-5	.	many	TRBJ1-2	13	TGTGCCAGCCGAAGGGCGGGGATCTATGGCTACACCTTC	CASRRAGIYGYTF
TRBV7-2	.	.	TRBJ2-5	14	TGTGCCAGCAGCTTAGTCCGTGGGTCAGGGACCCAGTACTTC	CASSLVRGSGTQYF
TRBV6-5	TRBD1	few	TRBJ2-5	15	TGTGCCAGCAGTTACGGGGACAGATGGGCAGAGACCCAGTACTTC	CASSYGDRWAETQYF
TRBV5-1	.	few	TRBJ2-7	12	TGCGCCAGCAGCCCGGGACCCCACGAGCAGTACTTC	CASSPGPHEQYF
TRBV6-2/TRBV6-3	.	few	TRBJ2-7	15	TGTGCCAGCAGCCCACGAGGGGCGCTGGTCTACGAGCAGTACTTC	CASSPRGALVYEQYF
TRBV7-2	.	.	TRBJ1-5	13	TGTGCCTGCTGTGCAGAGTTAAATCAGCCCCAGCATTTT	CACCAELNQPQHF
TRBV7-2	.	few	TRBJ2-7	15	TGTGCCAGCAGCTTAGCGACCGGGGAGGAGTCCGAGCAGTACTTC	CASSLATGEESEQYF